Below, 20 T cell receptor beta chains from the same sample are listed, as sequenced in a study of CD8 T cells in Susac syndrome. With random hexamers, reverse transcription was performed on 0.5 to 1 ug of RNA. TCRdb reanalysed the immunoSEQ multiplex PCR reads using MiXCR and keeps one entry per CDR3 protein. The sample has roughly 200,000 distinct CDR3 sequences, just under 95% seen once. Sequencing was carried out using CD4+ T cells from PBMCs. The receptors originated from a human donor with multiple sclerosis.

V usage is TRBV4-1 and J usage is TRBJ1-2; TRBD1 matches 8 bases. The V and J ends lost 3 bases and 8 bases, in that order; junction bases with no gene match: 11. The CDR3 has 15 residues. CDR1 is MGHRA, CDR2 YSYEKL, per germline. DNA for the CDR3: TGCGCCAGCAGCCAGCCACAGGGGGTACCCAGCGGCTACACCTTC. As protein: CASSQPQGVPSGYTF.

V and J are TRBV20-1 and TRBJ2-3, with TRBD2 matching 13 bases. From germline, CDR1 is DFQATT and CDR2 SNEGSKA (reference sequence). The ends lost 5 bases at V and 1 base at J; junction bases unmatched: 0. This CDR3 has 14 amino acids. DNA for the CDR3: TGCAGTGCTGGGACTAGCGGGGGCACAGATACGCAGTATTTT. Translated, it gives CSAGTSGGTDTQYF.

This chain uses TRBV20-1 with TRBJ2-4, with TRBD1 matching over 9 bases. The V gene's germline CDR1 is DFQATT and CDR2 SNEGSKA (reference sequence). The CDR3 has 14 amino acids. As DNA, the CDR3 is TGCAGCGTTAGACAGGGGGAGGCCAAAAACATTCAGTACTTC. Protein sequence: CSVRQGEAKNIQYF.

The chain combines TRBV18 with TRBJ2-3, with 7 positions matching TRBD2. V lost 6 bases and J lost 3; bases outside the gene matches: 12. The CDR3 has 16 amino acids. CDR1 and CDR2 (germline): KGHSH, LQKENI. The CDR3: CASSRVTTSLTDTQYF. The CDR3, as DNA: TGTGCCAGCTCCCGGGTTACGACTAGCTTGACAGATACGCAGTATTTT.

This clonotype was recorded only once. The gene calls are TRBV15 and TRBJ2-1, with TRBD2 as a possible D gene (5 bases). This CDR3 has 20 amino acids. CDR1 is LNHNV, CDR2 YYDKDF, per germline (reference sequence). V lost 1 base and J lost 0, with 22 bases in between. The DNA for the CDR3 is TGTGCCACCAGCAGAGGACTTGCCTCTAGCTCCGCTGGCTCCTACAATGAGCAGTTCTTC. Translating it yields CATSRGLASSSAGSYNEQFF.

This chain joins TRBV4-2 and TRBJ2-7; D tentatively fits TRBD1 or TRBD2 (5 bases each). Trimming removed 0 bases at V and 3 bases at J, with 12 bases between. Germline values: CDR1 LGHNA, CDR2 YNFKEQ. CDR3 length: 15 amino acids. CDR3 protein: CASSQEWGRNYEQYF. For the CDR3, the DNA is TGTGCCAGCAGCCAAGAATGGGGACGGAACTACGAGCAGTACTTC.

The chain couples TRBV9 to TRBJ2-4, with TRBD2 as a possible D gene (6 bases). This CDR3 is built from 13 residues. The germline gives CDR1 SGDLS, CDR2 YYNGEE. V was cut by 0 bases and J by 8 bases, with 9 bases left in between. The CDR3 region is CASSVGGEDIQYF. The CDR3 DNA reads TGTGCCAGCAGCGTAGGTGGGGAGGACATTCAGTACTTC.

The chain recombines TRBV3-1 with TRBJ2-1, with no clear D. Looked up from germline, CDR1 is LGHDT and CDR2 is YNNKEL (reference sequence). CDR3 length: 13 amino acids. Deletions cut 8 bases from V and 4 bases from J, with 12 bases between. This chain's CDR3 is CASRPGAYNEQFF. The DNA for the CDR3 is TGTGCCAGCCGCCCGGGCGCTTACAATGAGCAGTTCTTC.

J is TRBJ1-2 and V is TRBV20-1, with D unresolved. This CDR3 is built from 14 residues. V was clipped by 6 bases and J by 6 bases, with 20 bases between them. Germline values: CDR1 DFQATT, CDR2 SNEGSKA (reference sequence). In nucleotides, the CDR3 is TGCAGTGCCCGGATCCCGGGGTTTGGGCATGGCTACACCTTC. This encodes CSARIPGFGHGYTF.

As DNA, the CDR3 is TGTGCCAGCAGTTCGGTGGGACAGGGGGATTCACCCCTCCACTTT. Protein sequence: CASSSVGQGDSPLHF. This rearrangement joins TRBV28 to TRBJ1-6; 11 bases agree with TRBD1. The V gene's germline CDR1 is MDHEN and CDR2 SYDVKM. CDR3 length: 15 amino acids. The V segment lost 4 bases and the J segment 8 bases; nucleotides outside the gene matches: 4.

This chain uses TRBV3-1 with TRBJ2-5; 9 bases are shared with TRBD2. Per the germline V gene, CDR1 is LGHDT and CDR2 is YNNKEL (reference sequence). This CDR3 is built from 16 residues. Trimming at V came to 0 bases and at J to 5 bases, leaving 7 bases not matched to a gene. CDR3 sequence: CASSQDRGGAFETQYF. The CDR3 DNA is TGTGCCAGCAGCCAAGACCGCGGGGGGGCATTCGAGACCCAGTACTTC.

This chain connects TRBV29-1 to TRBJ1-1; no clear D gene. The CDR3 is made up of 11 amino acids. V lost 6 bases to trimming and J lost 1 base, with 6 bases between them. Germline lookup yields CDR1 SQVTM and CDR2 ANQGSEA. In nucleotides, the CDR3 is TGCAGCGTCTCTACGAACACTGAAGCTTTCTTT. This translates into CSVSTNTEAFF.

CDR3 protein: CASSQDWGPGYEQYF. CDR3 coding DNA: TGTGCCAGCAGCCAAGATTGGGGGCCCGGATACGAGCAGTACTTC. The gene calls are TRBV4-2 and TRBJ2-7, with a tentative D call TRBD1 (6 bases). The length of the CDR3 is 15 residues. Trimming removed 0 bases from V and 4 bases from J, with 13 bases in between. Germline CDR1 and CDR2: LGHNA and YNFKEQ.

This clonotype was counted a single time. This sequence joins TRBV29-1 and TRBJ2-7; TRBD1 agrees at 8 bases. The ends lost 5 bases at V and 2 bases at J; junction bases unmatched: 11. The CDR3 extends over 15 amino acids. From germline, CDR1 is SQVTM and CDR2 ANQGSEA. The CDR3 nucleotides read TGCAGCGTTCAATCCCACAGGGGGAGCACCTACGAGCAGTACTTC. As protein: CSVQSHRGSTYEQYF.

The chain carries TRBV6-5 and TRBJ2-7; possible D gene TRBD1, 6 bases. V was shortened by 8 bases and J by 2 bases, with 13 bases between the two germline ends. Germline V lookup: CDR1 MNHEY, CDR2 SVGAGI. The CDR3 length is 13 residues. CDR3 region: CASAPDRTYEQYV. The DNA of the CDR3 is TGTGCCAGCGCACCCGACAGGACCTACGAGCAGTACGTC.

The chain joins TRBV12-5 to TRBJ2-1; D might be TRBD2 (5 bases). Trimming removed 3 bases from V and 7 bases from J, with 16 bases in between. This CDR3 has 15 amino acids. In germline, CDR1 is LGHNT, CDR2 FRNRAP. CDR3 region: CASGFGLGGWNEQFF. CDR3 DNA sequence: TGTGCTAGTGGTTTTGGCCTAGGAGGCTGGAATGAGCAGTTCTTC.

The chain uses TRBV30 and TRBJ1-5; no reliable D call. This CDR3 has 14 residues. V lost 0 bases and J 4 bases, leaving 10 bases between the germline ends. CDR1 is GTSNPN and CDR2 is SVGIG in the germline V gene (reference sequence). The CDR3 DNA is TGTGCCTGGAGTGTGATGCAGATTAATCAGCCCCAGCATTTT. As protein: CAWSVMQINQPQHF.

The chain recombines TRBV18 with TRBJ1-6, with TRBD1 as a possible D gene (5 bases). The CDR3 sequence is 16 residues long. Trimming pared 3 bases from V and 10 bases from J, leaving 19 bases between. CDR1 and CDR2 (germline): KGHSH, LQKENI. The CDR3 region is CASSPLSGGLGSPLHF. The CDR3 coding sequence is TGTGCCAGCTCACCGCTGTCCGGGGGTTTGGGATCACCCCTCCACTTT.

The chain recombines TRBV29-1 with TRBJ2-2, with no clear D. With 8 bases removed from V and 4 bases from J, the gap between germline ends came to 11 bases. The CDR3 is made up of 12 amino acids. Looked up from germline, CDR1 is SQVTM and CDR2 is ANQGSEA. The CDR3 region is CSFGSLTGELFF. The CDR3 coding sequence is TGCAGCTTTGGCTCGCTCACCGGGGAGCTGTTTTTT.

This chain joins TRBV9 and TRBJ2-3, with TRBD2 identical over 7 bases. Trimming took 0 bases from V and 1 from J; bases not matched to a gene: 5. CDR1 is SGDLS, CDR2 YYNGEE, per germline. There are 16 residues in the CDR3. CDR3 in DNA: TGTGCCAGCAGCGTAGGGGGAGGGGAGGGCACAGATACGCAGTATTTT. It translates to CASSVGGGEGTDTQYF.